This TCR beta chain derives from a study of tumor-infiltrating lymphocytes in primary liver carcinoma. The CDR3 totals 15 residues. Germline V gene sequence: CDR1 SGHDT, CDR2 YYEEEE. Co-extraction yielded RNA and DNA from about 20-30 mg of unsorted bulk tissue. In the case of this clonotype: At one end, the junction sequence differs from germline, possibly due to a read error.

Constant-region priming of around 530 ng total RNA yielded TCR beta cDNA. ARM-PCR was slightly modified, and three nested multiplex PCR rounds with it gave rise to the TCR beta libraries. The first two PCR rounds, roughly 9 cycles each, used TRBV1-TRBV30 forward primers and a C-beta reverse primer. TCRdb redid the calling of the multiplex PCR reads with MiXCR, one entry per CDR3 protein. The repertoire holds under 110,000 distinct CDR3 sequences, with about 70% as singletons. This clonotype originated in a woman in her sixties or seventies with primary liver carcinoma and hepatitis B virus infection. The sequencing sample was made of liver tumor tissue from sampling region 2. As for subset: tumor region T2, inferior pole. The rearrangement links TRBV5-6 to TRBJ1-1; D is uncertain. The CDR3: CASSLRLTRLTGASF. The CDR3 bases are TGTGCCAGCAGCTTGCGCCTTACGCGACTCACTGGAGCTTCCTTT. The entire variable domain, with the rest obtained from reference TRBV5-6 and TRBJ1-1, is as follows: DAGVTQSPTHLIKTRGQQVTLRCSPKSGHDTVSWYQQALGQGPQFIFQYYEEEERQRGNFPDRFSGHQFPNYSSELNVNALLLGDSALYLCASSLRLTRLTGASFGQGTRLTVV.